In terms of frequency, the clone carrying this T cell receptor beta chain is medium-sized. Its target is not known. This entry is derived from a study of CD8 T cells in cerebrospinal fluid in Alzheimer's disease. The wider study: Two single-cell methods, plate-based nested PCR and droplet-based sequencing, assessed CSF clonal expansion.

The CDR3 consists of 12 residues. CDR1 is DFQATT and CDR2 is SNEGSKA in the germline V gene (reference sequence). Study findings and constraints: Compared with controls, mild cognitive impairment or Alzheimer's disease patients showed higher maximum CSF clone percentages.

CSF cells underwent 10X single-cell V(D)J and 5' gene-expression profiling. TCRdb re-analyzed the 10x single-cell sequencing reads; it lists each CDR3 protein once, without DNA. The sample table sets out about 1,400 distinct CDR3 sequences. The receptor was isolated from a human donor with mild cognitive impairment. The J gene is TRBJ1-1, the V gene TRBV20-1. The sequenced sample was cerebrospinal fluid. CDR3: CSASRGGTEAFF.